Here is one T cell receptor (beta chain) with its context. This entry belongs to a study of shared clonotypes between healthy human individuals. CDR3 length equals 16 residues. From germline, CDR1 is MDHEN and CDR2 SYDVKM. The V gene lost 3 bases and the J gene lost 0 bases, with 11 bases spanning the gap. The team ran DNA from unsorted PBMCs on ten immunoSEQ deep assay plates for sequencing. TCRdb's copy holds only in-frame clones and misses some; the assay was immunoSEQ multiplex PCR. In the table there are under 600,000 clones, roughly four fifths of which are singletons. The receptor was derived from a woman aged 40 to 50 in good health. Some clones in this sample may be carry-over from other donors' samples. The sample was PBMCs. The V call is TRBV28, the J call TRBJ2-2; possibly TRBD2 for D (5 bases). CDR3 in DNA: TGTGCCAGCAGTTTCGCGGAGGCAGCGAACACCGGGGAGCTGTTTTTT. Translation: CASSFAEAANTGELFF.